Below, 9 T cell receptor beta chains from the same sample are listed, as sequenced in a study of molecular identifiers for immune sequencing clone quantification (dated by TCRdb to the late 2010s). Library preparation employed PCR. Reads for this sample came from an Illumina HiSeq 4000. TCRdb's own reprocessing of the public reads used fastp at Q25 and MiXCR and kept productive beta chains. A single entry per CDR3 protein holds the most common genes and DNA from its merged rows. The sample records 40,000 to 45,000 distinct CDR3 sequences, under 25% of which are singletons. Of the sample, more than 0.9% is held by the ten largest clones. What was sequenced was naive CD8+ T cells from blood, with Jurkat cell RNA spiked in. This specimen's cell subset or site label, interpreted: FACS-sorted CD8+CD4-CCR7+CD45RA+ naive T cells. These receptors all stem from a human donor in good health. Some libraries in this study had Jurkat cell RNA spiked in.

This clonotype was counted ten times or more. The chain links TRBV13 to TRBJ2-7; TRBD1 matches at 7 bases. CDR1 and CDR2 from the germline V gene are PRHDT and FYEKMQ (reference sequence). The CDR3 is 13 amino acids. Losses at the gene ends were 5 bases for V and 3 bases for J; bases not matched to a gene: 4. The CDR3 loop reads CASSMGQYYEQYF. The CDR3 coding sequence is TGTGCCAGCAGCATGGGACAGTACTACGAGCAGTACTTC.

The chain couples TRBV27 to TRBJ1-2; D is possibly TRBD1 (5 bases). CDR3 length equals 12 residues. CDR1 is MNHEY, CDR2 SMNVEV, per germline (reference sequence). With 5 bases removed from V and 10 bases from J, the gap between germline ends came to 14 bases. The DNA of the CDR3 is TGTGCCAGCAGTCCCCTGGGACTAATCTACACCTTC. This codes for CASSPLGLIYTF.

The sample holds many counts of this clonotype. Since the CDR3 does not end with the conserved phenylalanine or tryptophan, this likely comes from a read error. The rearrangement links TRBV12-3 or TRBV12-4 to TRBJ1-5; tentatively, D is TRBD1 (6 bases). The germline V and J ends were trimmed by 5 bases and 7 bases, with 12 bases remaining between them. The CDR3 sequence is 13 residues long. CDR3 coding DNA: TGTGCCAGCAGTCTTACAGGGAACCAGCCCCAGCATTTG. This codes for CASSLTGNQPQHL.

Ten or more counts support this clonotype. V gene TRBV30 combines with J gene TRBJ2-3; possibly TRBD1 for D (6 bases). The CDR3 is made up of 17 amino acids. The germline gives CDR1 GTSNPN, CDR2 SVGIG (reference sequence). V was trimmed by 4 bases and J by 2 bases, leaving 22 bases between them. The CDR3 loop reads CAWNGEQGAVVTDTQYF. Written as DNA, the CDR3 is TGTGCCTGGAATGGGGAACAGGGCGCTGTTGTCACAGATACGCAGTATTTT.

There are many counts of this clonotype. The chain links TRBV4-3 to TRBJ2-7, with D perhaps matching TRBD2 (7 bases). CDR1 LGHNA and CDR2 YSLEER come from the germline V gene. Trimming removed 0 bases from V and 4 bases from J, with 13 bases in between. The CDR3 length is 15 residues. This CDR3 reads CASSQDYGGLYEQYF. The CDR3 nucleotides are TGCGCCAGCAGCCAAGACTACGGGGGGCTTTACGAGCAGTACTTC.

This clonotype has at least ten counts. This rearrangement joins TRBV7-9 to TRBJ1-4, with 8 bases that match TRBD1. This CDR3 region has 15 residues. The germline V gene encodes CDR1 SEHNR and CDR2 FQNEAQ (reference sequence). V shed 5 bases and J 8 bases; nucleotides not matched to a gene: 10. In DNA, the CDR3 is TGTGCCAGCAGCATAACGACAGGGGTAGGGGAAAAACTGTTTTTT. It encodes CASSITTGVGEKLFF.

This clonotype has at least ten counts. V is TRBV13 and J is TRBJ2-3, with 10 bases matching TRBD2. Losses at the gene ends were 4 bases for V and 4 bases for J; bases not matched to a gene: 11. The CDR3 runs 17 residues. Germline assignment: CDR1 PRHDT and CDR2 FYEKMQ (reference sequence). In DNA form, the CDR3 reads TGTGCCAGCAGCTCGGGACTAGCGATCGGGGAGGCAGATACGCAGTATTTT. Its protein product is CASSSGLAIGEADTQYF.

This clonotype was detected ten times or more. The V and J genes are TRBV19 and TRBJ1-5, with D hard to call. Germline assignment: CDR1 LNHDA and CDR2 SQIVND (reference sequence). This CDR3 is built from 16 residues. Deletions cut 0 bases from V and 2 bases from J, with 11 bases between. The CDR3 coding sequence is TGTGCCAGTAGTATAGATTTCGGGTCTGGCAATCAGCCCCAGCATTTT. Encoded protein: CASSIDFGSGNQPQHF.

Many counts were recorded for this clonotype. This chain links TRBV5-1 with TRBJ2-5; 10 bases are a match to TRBD2. V was clipped by 5 bases and J by 4 bases; unmatched bases: 8. Germline CDR1 reads SGHRS; CDR2 reads YFSETQ. This CDR3 has 15 residues. In nucleotides, the CDR3 is TGCGCCAGCAGTAACCCAGCGGGGGGGCGAGAGACCCAGTACTTC. Translated: CASSNPAGGRETQYF. Supplemented by reference TRBV5-1 and TRBJ2-5, the full variable domain reads KAGVTQTPRYLIKTRGQQVTLSCSPISGHRSVSWYQQTPGQGLQFLFEYFSETQRNKGNFPGRFSGRQFSNSRSEMNVSTLELGDSALYLCASSNPAGGRETQYFGPGTRLLVL.